The 14 T cell receptor beta chains in this list originate from one sample, sequenced in a study of blood T cell repertoires in COVID-19. TCRdb keeps only in-frame clones here, not all; method: immunoSEQ multiplex PCR. This table has roughly 290,000 clones, around 82% appearing once. The sample was peripheral blood. These receptors were collected from a human donor with COVID-19, enrolled during active disease. The donor label of this sample is uncertain.

This clone was picked up one time. This chain connects TRBV5-6 to TRBJ1-6; 12 bases line up with TRBD1. J gave up 7 bases and V 3 bases, and 8 bases lay outside the gene matches. The CDR3 covers 17 residues. CDR1 SGHDT and CDR2 YYEEEE come from the germline V gene. The CDR3 region has the DNA TGTGCCAGCAGCTGGGGGACAGGGGGCTCCGGCAATTCACCCCTCCACTTT. The encoded protein is CASSWGTGGSGNSPLHF.

V gene TRBV5-6 combines with J gene TRBJ2-1; TRBD2 matches 7 bases. CDR1 SGHDT and CDR2 YYEEEE come from the germline V gene. The CDR3 is 16 amino acids. V lost 1 base to trimming and J lost 0 bases; unmatched junction nucleotides: 4. The CDR3 DNA reads as TGTGCCAGCAGCTTGACCCCTAGCGGCTCCTACAATGAGCAGTTCTTC. As protein: CASSLTPSGSYNEQFF.

V usage is TRBV3-1 (or the pseudogene TRBV3-2) and J usage is TRBJ1-6, with no clear D. CDR1 and CDR2 (germline): LGHDT, YNNKEL (reference sequence). This CDR3 has 14 amino acids. V was shortened by 0 bases and J by 7 bases, with 7 bases between the two germline ends. CDR3 nucleotide sequence: TGTGCCAGCAGCCAAGATGCTAGGAATTCACCCCTCCACTTT. This sequence encodes CASSQDARNSPLHF.

The chain recombines TRBV5-4 with TRBJ2-5, with 7 bases that match TRBD2. Germline CDR1 and CDR2: SGHNT and YYREEE (reference sequence). Unmatched junction bases numbered 12, after V lost 5 bases and J lost 2 bases. This CDR3 contains 16 residues. CDR3 protein: CASRGGSGEFQETQYF. Written as DNA, the CDR3 is TGTGCCAGCAGGGGGGGGAGCGGGGAATTTCAAGAGACCCAGTACTTC. Full variable domain (remainder filled in from reference TRBV5-4 and TRBJ2-5): ETGVTQSPTHLIKTRGQQVTLRCSSQSGHNTVSWYQQALGQGPQFIFQYYREEENGRGNFPPRFSGLQFPNYSSELNVNALELDDSALYLCASRGGSGEFQETQYFGPGTRLLVL.

This chain joins TRBV3-1 (or the pseudogene TRBV3-2) and TRBJ1-2; the match to TRBD1 covers 9 bases. Germline assignment: CDR1 LGHDT and CDR2 YNNKEL (reference sequence). The CDR3 loop spans 15 amino acids. The V and J ends lost 4 bases and 5 bases, in that order; junction bases with no gene match: 8. The chain's CDR3 is CASSPGTGRSYGYTF. In nucleotides, the CDR3 is TGTGCCAGCAGCCCGGGGACAGGGCGCTCTTATGGCTACACCTTC.

J is TRBJ1-1 and V is TRBV28; maybe TRBD1 (6 bases). The CDR3 length is 15 residues. Germline V CDR1 and CDR2: MDHEN, SYDVKM. The V end was cut by 6 bases, the J end by 3 bases, with 17 bases between. CDR3 coding DNA: TGTGCCAGCAGCTTGACAGGCCCAGGGGACACTGAAGCTTTCTTT. Translation: CASSLTGPGDTEAFF. The whole variable domain, remainder taken from reference TRBV28 and TRBJ1-1, is DVKVTQSSRYLVKRTGEKVFLECVQDMDHENMFWYRQDPGLGLRLIYFSYDVKMKEKGDIPEGYSVSREKKERFSLILESASTNQTSMYLCASSLTGPGDTEAFFGQGTRLTVV.

This clone occurred once. The chain joins TRBV19 to TRBJ2-1, with D unclear. Germline V lookup: CDR1 LNHDA, CDR2 SQIVND (reference sequence). CDR3 size: 13 residues. Deletions cut 1 base from V and 9 bases from J, with 10 bases between. CDR3 region: CASSIGPRSEQFF. CDR3 in DNA: TGTGCCAGTAGTATAGGACCACGGAGTGAGCAGTTCTTC.

The chain uses TRBV6-2 or TRBV6-3 and TRBJ2-7, with TRBD1 as a possible D gene (5 bases). The germline CDR1 and CDR2 sequences are MNHEY and SVGEGT. The CDR3 extends over 15 amino acids. V was shortened by 2 bases and J by 3 bases, with 14 bases between the two germline ends. CDR3 amino acids: CASSYPQGALYEQYF. The CDR3 bases are TGTGCCAGCAGTTACCCTCAAGGGGCCCTCTACGAGCAGTACTTC.

A remark on this clone: One end of the junction fails to match germline, which may point to a read error. J is TRBJ2-1 and V is TRBV7-7; 11 bases fit TRBD2. Germline CDR1 reads SSHAT; CDR2 reads FNYEAQ (reference sequence). The CDR3 extends over 15 amino acids. The CDR3 reads CASSLLAGAYNEQFF. The CDR3 DNA sequence: TGTGCTAGCAGTTTACTAGCGGGAGCATACAATGAGCAGTTCTTC.

The chain employs TRBV3-1 (or the pseudogene TRBV3-2) and TRBJ1-6; no clear D. Germline V gene sequence: CDR1 LGHDT, CDR2 YNNKEL (reference sequence). Between the trimmed V and J ends, which lost 3 bases and 7 bases, there was a span of 10 bases. This CDR3 is built from 14 residues. CDR3 in amino acids: CASSQRYANSPLHF. The DNA for the CDR3 is TGTGCCAGCAGCCAGCGGTATGCGAATTCACCCCTCCACTTT.

The genes are TRBV5-1 and TRBJ1-1, with 8 nucleotides matching TRBD1. V shed 3 bases, J shed 4 bases, and the junction held 11 bases outside the gene matches. Germline values: CDR1 SGHRS, CDR2 YFSETQ. The CDR3 is 16 residues long. The DNA for the CDR3 is TGCGCCAGCAGCTCTGAGGTCGGACAGGGAATCACTGAAGCTTTCTTT. Its translation: CASSSEVGQGITEAFF.

Here the CDR3 DNA reads TGTGCCAGCAGCCCGAGCGGGAGGAGCACAGATACGCAGTATTTT. Translation: CASSPSGRSTDTQYF. The genes are TRBV6-6 and TRBJ2-3; 9 bases fit TRBD2. Germline assignment: CDR1 MNHNY and CDR2 SVGAGI (reference sequence). Germline trimming cut 6 bases from V and 0 bases from J; bases unmatched to any gene: 4. This CDR3 comprises 15 residues.

This clone was observed a single time. This chain joins TRBV30 and TRBJ1-2; 9 bases fit TRBD1. The V gene's germline CDR1 is GTSNPN and CDR2 SVGIG (reference sequence). The V and J ends lost 5 bases and 7 bases, in that order; junction bases with no gene match: 11. The CDR3 has 14 amino acids. The DNA of the CDR3 is TGTGCCTGGGATGTTGGACAGGGGCCAGGTGGCTACACCTTC. Translated: CAWDVGQGPGGYTF.

V gene TRBV14 combines with J gene TRBJ2-1; 7 positions agree with TRBD2. Germline V gene sequence: CDR1 SGHDN, CDR2 FVKESK. V lost 4 bases, J lost 0 bases, and 15 bases stayed unmatched. The CDR3 is 19 amino acids. The CDR3 is CASSRTPWTRGGSYNEQFF. The CDR3 DNA sequence: TGTGCCAGCAGCCGAACACCCTGGACTAGGGGAGGCTCCTACAATGAGCAGTTCTTC.